This record concerns one T cell receptor beta chain sequence. The sample is drawn from a study of somatic mutations in cytotoxic T cells in rheumatoid arthritis. The ends were cut back, 3 bases at V and 0 bases at J, with 1 base in the middle. Germline V gene data show CDR1 as KGHSH and CDR2 as LQKENI. The CDR3 is 12 residues long. Measured with immunoSEQ multiplex PCR; TCRdb has only the in-frame clones, and not every one. The table has approximately 20,000 clones, about three quarters seen once. This clonotype was sampled from an adult with rheumatoid arthritis. The J gene is TRBJ2-3, the V gene TRBV18; D call uncertain. Sequenced material: CD8+ T cells sorted from blood. CDR3 loop: CASSPSTDTQYF. The CDR3 nucleotides read TGTGCCAGCTCACCCAGCACAGATACGCAGTATTTT. Supplemented by reference TRBV18 and TRBJ2-3, the full variable domain reads NAGVMQNPRHLVRRRGQEARLRCSPMKGHSHVYWYRQLPEEGLKFMVYLQKENIIDESGMPKERFSAEFPKEGPSILRIQQVVRGDSAAYFCASSPSTDTQYFGPGTRLTVL.